The rows below give T cell receptor beta chains drawn from one sample of a study of T cell changes during pregnancy in multiple sclerosis. TCRdb's copy holds only in-frame clones and misses some; the assay was immunoSEQ multiplex PCR. The table has 45,000 to 60,000 clones, about 92% seen once; the top ten hold approximately 0.68%. Sample: CD4+ T cells from peripheral blood mononuclear cells, taken in the third trimester of pregnancy. Every receptor here comes from a female donor with multiple sclerosis, enrolled in a pregnancy study. The CDR3 runs from the conserved cysteine through the conserved F or W. The D gene is left open where the match is weak. Clone size is shown for a subset of rows, as once, few, many or a class of expanded clone.

V gene	clone size	D gene	J gene	CDR3 length	CDR3 DNA	CDR3 protein
TRBV6-5	.	.	TRBJ2-7	13	TGTGCCAGCAGTTACACAGGCACCTACGAGCAGTACTTC	CASSYTGTYEQYF
TRBV9	once	TRBD2	TRBJ2-5	16	TGTGCCAGCAGCACCCTTAGCGGGGTAGCGGTAGAGACCCAGTACTTC	CASSTLSGVAVETQYF
TRBV2	.	TRBD1	TRBJ2-7	13	TGTGCCAGCAGGATGGACAGGGGCTACGAGCAGTACTTC	CASRMDRGYEQYF
TRBV4-3	.	TRBD1	TRBJ2-7	15	TGCGCCAGCAGCCAGACAGGACAGGGGTCCTACGAGCAGTACTTC	CASSQTGQGSYEQYF
TRBV25-1	.	.	TRBJ1-6	18	TGTGCCAGCAGTGAAAATCTAAGAGGGGGAAGGAGGTTTTCACCCCTCCACTTT	CASSENLRGGRRFSPLHF
TRBV6-1	.	.	TRBJ2-1	14	TGTGCCAGCAGTGAAGCGCGTCAGGTAGATGAGCAGTTCTTC	CASSEARQVDEQFF
TRBV6-6	.	.	TRBJ1-2	14	TGTGCCAGCAGCCCCGGACAGTCGAACTATGGCTACACCTTC	CASSPGQSNYGYTF
TRBV7-3	.	.	TRBJ1-1	14	TGTGCCAGCAGCTTTGGCAGGGTGAACACTGAAGCTTTCTTT	CASSFGRVNTEAFF
TRBV9	.	TRBD2	TRBJ2-5	15	TGTGCCAGCAGCGCCGGGACTAGCGGACAAGAGACCCAGTACTTC	CASSAGTSGQETQYF
TRBV18	.	.	TRBJ1-4	15	TGTGCCAGCTCACCACCCTCAGGCGGGGATGAAAAACTGTTTTTT	CASSPPSGGDEKLFF
TRBV18	.	TRBD2	TRBJ2-3	15	TGTGCCAGCTCACCCCTTCCCGGGGGGTTGGATACGCAGTATTTT	CASSPLPGGLDTQYF
TRBV7-2	.	.	TRBJ1-5	14	TGTGCCATCAAAACAGGGAGCAGGGATCAGCCCCAGCATTTT	CAIKTGSRDQPQHF